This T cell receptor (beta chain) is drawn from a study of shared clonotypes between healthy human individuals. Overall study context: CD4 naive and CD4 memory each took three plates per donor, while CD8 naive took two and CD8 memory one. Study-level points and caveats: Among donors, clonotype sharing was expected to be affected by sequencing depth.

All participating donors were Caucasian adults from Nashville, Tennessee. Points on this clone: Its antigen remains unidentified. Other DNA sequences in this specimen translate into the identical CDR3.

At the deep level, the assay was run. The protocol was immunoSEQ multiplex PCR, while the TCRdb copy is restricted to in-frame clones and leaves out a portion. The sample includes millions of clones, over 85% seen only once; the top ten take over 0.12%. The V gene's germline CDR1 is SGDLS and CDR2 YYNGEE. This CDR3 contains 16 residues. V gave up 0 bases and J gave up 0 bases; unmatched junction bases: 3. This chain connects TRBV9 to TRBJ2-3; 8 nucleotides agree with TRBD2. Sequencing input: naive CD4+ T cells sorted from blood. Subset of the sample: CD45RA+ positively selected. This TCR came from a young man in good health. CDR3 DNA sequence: TGTGCCAGCAGCGTAGGGCGGGGGGCCAGCACAGATACGCAGTATTTT. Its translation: CASSVGRGASTDTQYF.